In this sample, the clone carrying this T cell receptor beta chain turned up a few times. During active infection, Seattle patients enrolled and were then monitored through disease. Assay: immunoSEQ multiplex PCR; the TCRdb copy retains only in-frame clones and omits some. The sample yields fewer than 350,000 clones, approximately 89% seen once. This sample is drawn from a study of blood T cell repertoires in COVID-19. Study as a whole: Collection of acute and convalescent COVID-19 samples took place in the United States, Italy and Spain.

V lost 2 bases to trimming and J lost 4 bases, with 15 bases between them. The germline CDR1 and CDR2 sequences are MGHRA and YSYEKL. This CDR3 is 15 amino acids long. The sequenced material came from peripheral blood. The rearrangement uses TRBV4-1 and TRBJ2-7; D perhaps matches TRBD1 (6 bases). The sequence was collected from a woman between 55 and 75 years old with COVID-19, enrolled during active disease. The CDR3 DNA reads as TGCGCCAGCAGCCAAACAGGGACGATAGGTTACGAGCAGTACTTC. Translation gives CASSQTGTIGYEQYF.